This TCR beta chain is drawn from a study of control samples from healthy donors and cancer patients (dated by TCRdb to about 2020). With regard to this clone: Its antigen has not been determined. No base qualities exist here, and no much larger clone lies one base off it.

The library was obtained by the immunoSEQ multiplex PCR assay. The table was pulled from immuneACCESS by TCRdb, which kept in-frame rearrangements only. Such tables lose some clones; where checked, under half of the loss comes from unresolved V genes, and the rest has no known cause. Within this sample are around 59,000 clones, with 92% of them counted one time only. Around 1.7% of the sample rests with the top ten. The sequencing sample was made of PBMCs. This TCR was sampled from a middle-aged man with colorectal cancer.

In nucleotide form, the sequence is TGTGCCAGCAGCTTAGTTTCAGGATCCCTTGAAGCTTTCTTT. This is translated as CASSLVSGSLEAFF. Rearrangement joined TRBV13 to TRBJ1-1, with the D gene uncertain. CDR1 and CDR2 are read off the germline V gene (reference sequence) as PRHDT and FYEKMQ. At the junction V is shortened by 1 base and J by 7 bases, with 13 bases in between. The CDR3 goes from the cysteine to the phenylalanine over 14 residues. Only the CDR3 region is kept as DNA, spanning 42 bases read in frame from base 1. Reference TRBV13 and TRBJ1-1 genes cover what lies past the CDR3, so the full variable domain is AAGVIQSPRHLIKEKRETATLKCYPIPRHDTVYWYQQGPGQDPQFLISFYEKMQSDKGSIPDRFSAQQFSDYHSELNMSSLELGDSALYFCASSLVSGSLEAFFGQGTRLTVV.